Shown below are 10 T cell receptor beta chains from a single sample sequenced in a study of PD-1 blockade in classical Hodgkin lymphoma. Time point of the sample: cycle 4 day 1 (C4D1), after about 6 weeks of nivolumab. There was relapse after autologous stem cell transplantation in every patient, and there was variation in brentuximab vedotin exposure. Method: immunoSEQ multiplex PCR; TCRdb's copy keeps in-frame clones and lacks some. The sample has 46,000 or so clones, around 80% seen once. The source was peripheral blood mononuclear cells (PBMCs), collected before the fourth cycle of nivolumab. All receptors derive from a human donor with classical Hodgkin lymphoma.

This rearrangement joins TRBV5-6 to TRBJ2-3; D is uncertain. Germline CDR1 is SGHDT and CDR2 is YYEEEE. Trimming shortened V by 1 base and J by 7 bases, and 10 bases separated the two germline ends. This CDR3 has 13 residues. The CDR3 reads CASSLLGGNTQYF. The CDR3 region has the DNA TGTGCCAGCAGCTTGTTAGGCGGAAATACGCAGTATTTT.

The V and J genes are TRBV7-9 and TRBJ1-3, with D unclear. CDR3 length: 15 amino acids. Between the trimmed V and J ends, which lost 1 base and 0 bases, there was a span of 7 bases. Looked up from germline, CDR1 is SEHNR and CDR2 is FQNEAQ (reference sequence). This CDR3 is CASSLDGFSGNTIYF. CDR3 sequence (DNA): TGTGCCAGCAGCTTAGACGGGTTCTCTGGAAACACCATATATTTT.

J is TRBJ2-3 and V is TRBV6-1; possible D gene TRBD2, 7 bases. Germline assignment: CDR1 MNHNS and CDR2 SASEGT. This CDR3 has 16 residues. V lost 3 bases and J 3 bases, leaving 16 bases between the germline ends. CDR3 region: CASSELRGAGTDTQYF. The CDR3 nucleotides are TGTGCCAGCAGTGAGCTTCGGGGGGCCGGGACAGATACGCAGTATTTT.

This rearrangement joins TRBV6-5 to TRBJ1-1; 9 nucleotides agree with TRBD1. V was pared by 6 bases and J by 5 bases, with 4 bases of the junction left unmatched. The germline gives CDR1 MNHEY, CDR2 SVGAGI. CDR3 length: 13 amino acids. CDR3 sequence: CASRLQGATEAFF. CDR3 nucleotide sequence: TGTGCCAGCAGGCTACAGGGGGCTACTGAAGCTTTCTTT.

The CDR3 sequence is CASSYRRDRGNSPLHF. The CDR3 DNA follows: TGTGCCAGCAGTTACCGCAGGGACCGAGGGAATTCACCCCTCCACTTT. This chain uses TRBV6-5 with TRBJ1-6; possibly TRBD1 for D (5 bases). Trimming shortened V by 2 bases and J by 7 bases, and 15 bases separated the two germline ends. CDR3 length: 16 amino acids. Germline V gene sequence: CDR1 MNHEY, CDR2 SVGAGI.

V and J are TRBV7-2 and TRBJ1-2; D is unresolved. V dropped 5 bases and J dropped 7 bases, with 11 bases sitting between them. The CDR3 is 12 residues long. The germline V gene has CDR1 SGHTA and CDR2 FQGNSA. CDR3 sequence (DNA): TGTGCCAGCAGCAACTCGGCCCTTGGCTACACCTTC. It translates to CASSNSALGYTF.

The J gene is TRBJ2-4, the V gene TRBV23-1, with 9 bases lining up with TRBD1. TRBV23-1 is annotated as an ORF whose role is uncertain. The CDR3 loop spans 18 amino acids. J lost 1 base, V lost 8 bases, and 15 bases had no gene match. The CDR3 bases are TGCGCCAGCGGCCCGGACAGGGGAACAATAAGGGCCAAAAACATTCAGTACTTC. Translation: CASGPDRGTIRAKNIQYF.

In DNA, the CDR3 is TGCGCCAGCAGCCCCTCCGCTGCGGCCGGTGTGGGCACTGAAGCTTTCTTT. Protein sequence: CASSPSAAAGVGTEAFF. V and J are TRBV5-1 and TRBJ1-1; D gene uncertain. CDR1 is SGHRS and CDR2 is YFSETQ in the germline V gene. Trimming took 4 bases from V and 4 from J, leaving 23 bases between them. The CDR3 has 17 residues.

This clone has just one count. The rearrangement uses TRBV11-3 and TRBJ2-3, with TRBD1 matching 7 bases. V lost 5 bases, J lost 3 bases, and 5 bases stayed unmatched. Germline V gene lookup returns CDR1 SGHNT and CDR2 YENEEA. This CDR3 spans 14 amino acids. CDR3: CASSPGQSTDTQYF. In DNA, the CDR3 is TGTGCCAGCAGCCCGGGACAGTCAACAGATACGCAGTATTTT.

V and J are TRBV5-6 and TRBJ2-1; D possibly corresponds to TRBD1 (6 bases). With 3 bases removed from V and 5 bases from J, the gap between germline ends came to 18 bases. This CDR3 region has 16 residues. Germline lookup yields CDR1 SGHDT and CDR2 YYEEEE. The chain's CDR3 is CASSYKGVTGDNEQFF. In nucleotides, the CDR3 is TGTGCCAGCAGCTACAAGGGGGTCACTGGAGACAATGAGCAGTTCTTC.